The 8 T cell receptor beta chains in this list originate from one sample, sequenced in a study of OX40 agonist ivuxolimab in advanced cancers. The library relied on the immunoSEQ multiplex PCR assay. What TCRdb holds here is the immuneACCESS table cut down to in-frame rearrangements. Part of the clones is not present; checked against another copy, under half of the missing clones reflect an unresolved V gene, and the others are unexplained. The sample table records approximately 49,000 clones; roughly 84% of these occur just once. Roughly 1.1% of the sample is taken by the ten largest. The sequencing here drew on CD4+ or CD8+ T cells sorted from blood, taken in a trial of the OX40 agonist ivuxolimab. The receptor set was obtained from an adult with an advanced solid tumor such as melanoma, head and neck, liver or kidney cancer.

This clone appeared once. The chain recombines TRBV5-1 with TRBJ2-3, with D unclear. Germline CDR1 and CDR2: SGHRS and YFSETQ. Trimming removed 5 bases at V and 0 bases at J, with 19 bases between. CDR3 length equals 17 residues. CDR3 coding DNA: TGCGCCAGCAGACGCCGAGGAACTACCCTTAGCACAGATACGCAGTATTTT. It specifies CASRRRGTTLSTDTQYF.

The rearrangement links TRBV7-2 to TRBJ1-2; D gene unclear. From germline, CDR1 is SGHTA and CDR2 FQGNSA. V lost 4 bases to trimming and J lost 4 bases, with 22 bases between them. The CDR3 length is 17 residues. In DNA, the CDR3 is TGTGCCAGCAGCTCGGCGTTGGCCCTATCTCTTAGCTATGGCTACACCTTC. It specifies CASSSALALSLSYGYTF.

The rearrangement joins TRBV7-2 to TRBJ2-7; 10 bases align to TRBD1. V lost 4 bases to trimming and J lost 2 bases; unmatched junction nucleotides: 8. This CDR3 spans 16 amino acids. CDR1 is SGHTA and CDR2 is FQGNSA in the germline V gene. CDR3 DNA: TGTGCCAGCAGCTCTAACCGGGACAGGGGACCCTACGAGCAGTACTTC. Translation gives CASSSNRDRGPYEQYF.

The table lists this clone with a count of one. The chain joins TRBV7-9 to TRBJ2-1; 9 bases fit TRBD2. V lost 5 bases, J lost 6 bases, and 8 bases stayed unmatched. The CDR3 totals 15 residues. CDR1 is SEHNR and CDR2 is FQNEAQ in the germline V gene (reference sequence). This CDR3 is CASSRISGRGNEQFF. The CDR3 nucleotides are TGTGCCAGCAGCCGGATTAGCGGGAGAGGCAATGAGCAGTTCTTC.

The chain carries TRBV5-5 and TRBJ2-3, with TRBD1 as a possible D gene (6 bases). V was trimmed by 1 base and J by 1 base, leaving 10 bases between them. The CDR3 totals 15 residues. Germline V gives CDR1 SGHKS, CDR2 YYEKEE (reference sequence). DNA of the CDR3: TGTGCCAGCAGCTTGAGGGGGTGGGGCACAGATACGCAGTATTTT. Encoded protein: CASSLRGWGTDTQYF.

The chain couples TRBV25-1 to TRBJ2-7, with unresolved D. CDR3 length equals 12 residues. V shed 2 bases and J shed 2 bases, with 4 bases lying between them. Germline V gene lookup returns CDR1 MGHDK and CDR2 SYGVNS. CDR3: CASSERAYEQYF. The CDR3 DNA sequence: TGTGCCAGCAGTGAAAGGGCCTACGAGCAGTACTTC.

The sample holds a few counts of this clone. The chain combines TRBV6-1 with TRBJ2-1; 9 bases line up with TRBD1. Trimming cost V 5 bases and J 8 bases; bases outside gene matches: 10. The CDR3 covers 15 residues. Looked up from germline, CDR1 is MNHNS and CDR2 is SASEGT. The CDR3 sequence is CASSNPGQGSYEQFF. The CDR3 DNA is TGTGCCAGCAGTAATCCGGGACAGGGATCCTATGAGCAGTTCTTC.

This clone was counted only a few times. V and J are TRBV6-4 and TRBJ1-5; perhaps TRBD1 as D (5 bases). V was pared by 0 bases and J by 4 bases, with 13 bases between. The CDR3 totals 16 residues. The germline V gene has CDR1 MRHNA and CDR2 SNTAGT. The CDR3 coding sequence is TGTGCCAGCAGTGACTCGATCACAGGAGGGAATCAGCCCCAGCATTTT. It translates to CASSDSITGGNQPQHF.